This paragraph reports one T cell receptor beta chain. This entry belongs to a study of blood T cells in healthy people across ages. CDR3 size: 15 residues. V lost 5 bases and J 2 bases, leaving 14 bases between the germline ends. Germline CDR1 reads SEHNR; CDR2 reads FQNEAQ (reference sequence). Primed by a sample-barcoded 5' primer and a J-beta primer mix, a second PCR proceeded for about 7 to 11 cycles. One entry per CDR3 protein, called by TCRdb with MiXCR from the 5' RACE reads. The sample has roughly 700,000 distinct CDR3 sequences; approximately 25% are singletons. In addition, the sample was reused for a study of T cells of mothers and their children.

This chain joins TRBV7-9 and TRBJ2-3; D uncertain. Source material: blood. The TCR originated in a boy aged 10-17 years in good health. This CDR3 reads CASSQGMGSTDTQYF. The CDR3 DNA is TGTGCCAGCAGCCAAGGAATGGGCTCCACAGATACGCAGTATTTT.